These T cell receptor beta chains were read from a single sample in a study of blood T cell repertoires in COVID-19. The protocol was immunoSEQ multiplex PCR, while the TCRdb copy is restricted to in-frame clones and leaves out a portion. Of roughly 180,000 clones in the sample, around 86% were seen once. What was sequenced was PBMCs or T cells enriched from blood (not recorded which). These receptor sequences come from a woman younger than 45 who had recovered from COVID-19. Both conserved end residues are part of each CDR3. A D gene is named only where the DNA matches it firmly. Clone size is shown for a subset of rows, as once, few, many or a class of expanded clone.

d_gene: TRBD2; abundance: -; v_gene: TRBV4-2; j_gene: TRBJ2-5; CDR3nt: TGTGCCAGCAGCCAAGGAGGGACTAGCGGGATCCAAGAGACCCAGTACTTC; CDR3aa: CASSQGGTSGIQETQYF
d_gene: TRBD1; abundance: -; v_gene: TRBV28; j_gene: TRBJ2-7; CDR3nt: TGTGCCAGCAGTCCGTACCTGACAGGGGCTTCTTACGAGCAGTACTTC; CDR3aa: CASSPYLTGASYEQYF
d_gene: -; abundance: -; v_gene: TRBV5-5; j_gene: TRBJ2-7; CDR3nt: TGTGCCAGCAGCTTGGCGCCGGGGAAGTCCTACGAGCAGTACTTC; CDR3aa: CASSLAPGKSYEQYF
d_gene: -; abundance: -; v_gene: TRBV9; j_gene: TRBJ2-7; CDR3nt: TGTGCCAGCAGCGGAGACAACTACGAGCAGTACTTC; CDR3aa: CASSGDNYEQYF
d_gene: TRBD2; abundance: -; v_gene: TRBV5-5; j_gene: TRBJ2-7; CDR3nt: TGTGCCAGCAGCTTGGCTGGACTAGCGCGTTCCTACGAGCAGTACTTC; CDR3aa: CASSLAGLARSYEQYF
d_gene: TRBD1; abundance: -; v_gene: TRBV12-3/TRBV12-4; j_gene: TRBJ1-2; CDR3nt: TGTGCCAGCAGCGTAGGAGGGGGCGATGGCTACACCTTC; CDR3aa: CASSVGGGDGYTF
d_gene: TRBD1; abundance: once; v_gene: TRBV27; j_gene: TRBJ2-7; CDR3nt: TGTGCCAGCAGTGGGACAGTCTCCTACGAGCAGTACTTC; CDR3aa: CASSGTVSYEQYF
d_gene: TRBD1; abundance: once; v_gene: TRBV6-5; j_gene: TRBJ2-2; CDR3nt: TGTGCCAGCAGTTACACAGGGGAATATACCGGGGAGCTGTTTTTT; CDR3aa: CASSYTGEYTGELFF
d_gene: TRBD2; abundance: -; v_gene: TRBV7-8; j_gene: TRBJ2-1; CDR3nt: TGTGCCAGCAGTTGGACTAGCGGGAGAAATGAGCAGTTCTTC; CDR3aa: CASSWTSGRNEQFF
d_gene: TRBD1; abundance: -; v_gene: TRBV15; j_gene: TRBJ2-7; CDR3nt: TGTGCCACCAGCAGGGCCGGGACAGCGTCCTACGAGCAGTACTTC; CDR3aa: CATSRAGTASYEQYF
d_gene: -; abundance: -; v_gene: TRBV5-5; j_gene: TRBJ2-3; CDR3nt: TGTGCCAGCGTTCAGGGGGGCGGGACCAACCTGGCAGATACGCAGTATTTT; CDR3aa: CASVQGGGTNLADTQYF
d_gene: -; abundance: -; v_gene: TRBV21-1; j_gene: TRBJ2-3; CDR3nt: TGTGCCAGCAGCATCAACCCTAGCGGAAGGGCGGCAGATACGCAGTATTTT; CDR3aa: CASSINPSGRAADTQYF
d_gene: -; abundance: -; v_gene: TRBV6-4; j_gene: TRBJ2-1; CDR3nt: TGTGCCAGCAGTGACTCTCCGGGGAGTAAGTTCTTC; CDR3aa: CASSDSPGSKFF
d_gene: TRBD2; abundance: once; v_gene: TRBV7-6; j_gene: TRBJ2-7; CDR3nt: TGTGCCAGCAGCGGGACTAGCGGGAGTAACGAGCAGTACTTC; CDR3aa: CASSGTSGSNEQYF
d_gene: -; abundance: -; v_gene: TRBV21-1; j_gene: TRBJ1-4; CDR3nt: TGTGCCAGCAGCTCCTCCAGGGGCACGCTCCCATTT; CDR3aa: CASSSSRGTLPF
d_gene: TRBD2; abundance: -; v_gene: TRBV27; j_gene: TRBJ2-1; CDR3nt: TGTGCCAGCAGTCCAGTCCTAGCGGGAGGGCCCTTCGGCAATGAGCAGTTCTTC; CDR3aa: CASSPVLAGGPFGNEQFF
d_gene: -; abundance: few; v_gene: TRBV28; j_gene: TRBJ1-5; CDR3nt: TGTGCCAGCAGTCCCTCCGGGATTTGGCAGCCCCAGCATTTT; CDR3aa: CASSPSGIWQPQHF
d_gene: TRBD1; abundance: -; v_gene: TRBV18; j_gene: TRBJ2-7; CDR3nt: TGTGCCAGCTCACCAGGGACAGGGGGCCTCGAGCAGTACTTC; CDR3aa: CASSPGTGGLEQYF
d_gene: -; abundance: -; v_gene: TRBV7-9; j_gene: TRBJ2-2; CDR3nt: TGTGCCAGCAGTCTTGCGACAGGCACCGGGGAGCTGTTTTTT; CDR3aa: CASSLATGTGELFF
d_gene: TRBD2; abundance: few; v_gene: TRBV9; j_gene: TRBJ2-1; CDR3nt: TGTGCCAGTAGCGGGAGTGGGGCTGGCAATGAGCAGTTCTTC; CDR3aa: CASSGSGAGNEQFF
d_gene: -; abundance: -; v_gene: TRBV28; j_gene: TRBJ2-3; CDR3nt: TGTGCCAGCAGTCAAATAGGCGCGACTTCCACAGATACGCAGTATTTT; CDR3aa: CASSQIGATSTDTQYF
d_gene: -; abundance: -; v_gene: TRBV10-3; j_gene: TRBJ2-1; CDR3nt: TGTGCCACTCTGGGGAGGGGGTCCTACAATGAGCAGTTCTTC; CDR3aa: CATLGRGSYNEQFF
d_gene: -; abundance: -; v_gene: TRBV7-3; j_gene: TRBJ2-2; CDR3nt: TGTGCCAGCAGCCCAAACCAGGGGACCGGGGAGCTGTTTTTT; CDR3aa: CASSPNQGTGELFF
d_gene: TRBD1; abundance: -; v_gene: TRBV11-2; j_gene: TRBJ2-3; CDR3nt: TGTGCCAGCAGCAGTGGGGACAGAGCAGATACGCAGTATTTT; CDR3aa: CASSSGDRADTQYF
d_gene: -; abundance: -; v_gene: TRBV5-1; j_gene: TRBJ2-2; CDR3nt: TGCGCCAGCAGCTTCGGAGACACGGGGACCGGGGAGCTGTTTTTT; CDR3aa: CASSFGDTGTGELFF
d_gene: -; abundance: -; v_gene: TRBV4-1; j_gene: TRBJ2-6; CDR3nt: TGCGCCAGCAGCCCCTGGCCCCCGGAGGACGGCTCTGGGGCCAACGTCCTGACTTTC; CDR3aa: CASSPWPPEDGSGANVLTF
d_gene: TRBD1; abundance: once; v_gene: TRBV6-5; j_gene: TRBJ2-5; CDR3nt: TGTGCCAGCAGTTACAGTGGGACAGGGGAAGAGACCCAGTACTTC; CDR3aa: CASSYSGTGEETQYF
d_gene: -; abundance: -; v_gene: TRBV30; j_gene: TRBJ1-2; CDR3nt: TGTGCCTGGAGTGTTCGTATCCATGGCTACACCTTC; CDR3aa: CAWSVRIHGYTF
d_gene: TRBD1; abundance: -; v_gene: TRBV5-8; j_gene: TRBJ1-5; CDR3nt: TGTGCCAGCAGATACGACAGGGGGTACAATCAGCCCCAGCATTTT; CDR3aa: CASRYDRGYNQPQHF
d_gene: -; abundance: -; v_gene: TRBV25-1; j_gene: TRBJ1-5; CDR3nt: TGTGCCAGCAGTTTTGCCGGGACAAAGCATTTT; CDR3aa: CASSFAGTKHF
d_gene: TRBD1; abundance: -; v_gene: TRBV28; j_gene: TRBJ1-1; CDR3nt: TGTGCCAGCAGTAGGGGGACAGTGAACACTGAAGCTTTCTTT; CDR3aa: CASSRGTVNTEAFF
d_gene: -; abundance: few; v_gene: TRBV29-1; j_gene: TRBJ2-7; CDR3nt: TGCAGCGCCCGCGGGACCGGCTCCTACGAGCAGTACTTC; CDR3aa: CSARGTGSYEQYF
d_gene: TRBD2; abundance: -; v_gene: TRBV3-1/TRBV3-2; j_gene: TRBJ2-1; CDR3nt: TGTGCCAGCAGCCAAGATCACGGCGGGAGGACCGGTAGGCAGTTCTTC; CDR3aa: CASSQDHGGRTGRQFF
d_gene: TRBD2; abundance: -; v_gene: TRBV19; j_gene: TRBJ2-3; CDR3nt: TGTGCCAGTAGTGTATCCTCGGGAGGGGGATCAGATACGCAGTATTTT; CDR3aa: CASSVSSGGGSDTQYF
d_gene: TRBD1; abundance: -; v_gene: TRBV2; j_gene: TRBJ2-7; CDR3nt: TGTGCCAGTCGGGACAGGGGGCTTTTGGACCACGAGCAGTACTTC; CDR3aa: CASRDRGLLDHEQYF
d_gene: TRBD2; abundance: -; v_gene: TRBV5-1; j_gene: TRBJ2-3; CDR3nt: TGCGCCAGCAGACCGATAGCGGGTGGGACAGATACGCAGTATTTT; CDR3aa: CASRPIAGGTDTQYF
d_gene: TRBD2; abundance: -; v_gene: TRBV11-3; j_gene: TRBJ2-1; CDR3nt: TGTGCCAGCAGCACCCGGGGGGGTGAGCAGTTCTTC; CDR3aa: CASSTRGGEQFF
d_gene: TRBD2; abundance: -; v_gene: TRBV7-9; j_gene: TRBJ2-7; CDR3nt: TGTGCCAGCAGCTTGGGGGGGAGAACGGAGCAGTACTTC; CDR3aa: CASSLGGRTEQYF
d_gene: TRBD1; abundance: -; v_gene: TRBV6-5; j_gene: TRBJ2-6; CDR3nt: TGTGCCAGCAGTACAGGGGGTAGTGGGGCCAACGTCCTGACTTTC; CDR3aa: CASSTGGSGANVLTF
d_gene: -; abundance: -; v_gene: TRBV11-1; j_gene: TRBJ2-7; CDR3nt: TGTGCCAGCAGCTTCGACTCAACCTACGAGCAGTACTTC; CDR3aa: CASSFDSTYEQYF
d_gene: TRBD1; abundance: -; v_gene: TRBV3-1/TRBV3-2; j_gene: TRBJ2-7; CDR3nt: TGTGCCAGCAGCCTTCTTACGACAGGGGAACAGTACTTC; CDR3aa: CASSLLTTGEQYF
d_gene: TRBD2; abundance: -; v_gene: TRBV18; j_gene: TRBJ2-7; CDR3nt: TGTGCCAGCTCACCACCCCAGCGGGAGAGTCGCGAGCAGTACTTC; CDR3aa: CASSPPQRESREQYF